Listed below are T cell receptor beta chains from one sample, sequenced in a study of human versus mouse CDR3 diversity and MHC coevolution. Sequencing used immunoSEQ multiplex PCR; TCRdb keeps in-frame clones, though not all of them. Found here are roughly 86,000 clones, approximately 92% of them singletons; the top ten hold 1.3%. The specimen sequenced was naive CD4+ T cells from blood. Receptors originate from a person aged 25 to 69 in good health. The CDR3 runs from the conserved cysteine through the conserved F or W. Fields, in order: J gene, V gene, D gene, clone size, CDR3 DNA, CDR3 protein. The D gene is left open where the match is weak. Clone size is stated in some rows and not others, as once, few, many or a class when expanded.

J gene: TRBJ2-7
V gene: TRBV7-2
D gene: NA
clone size: NA
CDR3 DNA: TGTGCCAGCAGCTTCGAAGGACGTAAGAGGGCCGGTGAGCAGTACTTC
CDR3 protein: CASSFEGRKRAGEQYF

J gene: TRBJ1-1
V gene: TRBV5-1
D gene: NA
clone size: NA
CDR3 DNA: TGCGCCAGCAGCTTAAGGGCCGGGGACACTGAAGCTTTCTTT
CDR3 protein: CASSLRAGDTEAFF

J gene: TRBJ1-2
V gene: TRBV6-1
D gene: TRBD1
clone size: NA
CDR3 DNA: TGTGCCAGCAGTGGAGGGACAGGGGGCGGCGATGGCTACACCTTC
CDR3 protein: CASSGGTGGGDGYTF

J gene: TRBJ2-1
V gene: TRBV28
D gene: NA
clone size: NA
CDR3 DNA: TGTGCCAGCAGTTTCGCGAACAGGGCGGTCCGGGATGAGCAGTTCTTC
CDR3 protein: CASSFANRAVRDEQFF

J gene: TRBJ1-2
V gene: TRBV10-3
D gene: TRBD1
clone size: few
CDR3 DNA: TGTGCCATCAGCCCGGGACAGGGGGCGGGTGGCTACACCTTC
CDR3 protein: CAISPGQGAGGYTF

J gene: TRBJ1-5
V gene: TRBV7-2
D gene: NA
clone size: NA
CDR3 DNA: TGTGCCAGCAGCTTAGAGACGGGAGGCAATCAGCCCCAGCATTTT
CDR3 protein: CASSLETGGNQPQHF

J gene: TRBJ1-5
V gene: TRBV27
D gene: NA
clone size: NA
CDR3 DNA: TGTGCCAGCAGTTTCCGGGGACAGCCCCAGCATTTT
CDR3 protein: CASSFRGQPQHF

J gene: TRBJ1-1
V gene: TRBV20-1
D gene: NA
clone size: once
CDR3 DNA: TGCAGTCCAGGGATGAACACTGAAGCTTTCTTT
CDR3 protein: CSPGMNTEAFF

J gene: TRBJ2-1
V gene: TRBV28
D gene: TRBD2
clone size: NA
CDR3 DNA: TGTGCCAGCAGTCGACTAGCGGGAGTGAGAAATGAGCAGTTCTTC
CDR3 protein: CASSRLAGVRNEQFF

J gene: TRBJ1-2
V gene: TRBV4-3
D gene: NA
clone size: NA
CDR3 DNA: TGCGCCAGCAGCCAGGACACAGGGAGAGCATATGGCTACACCTTC
CDR3 protein: CASSQDTGRAYGYTF

J gene: TRBJ2-1
V gene: TRBV7-7
D gene: NA
clone size: NA
CDR3 DNA: TGTGCTAGCAGCTTAAGTTCTGGGGCCCACAATGAGCAGTTCTTC
CDR3 protein: CASSLSSGAHNEQFF

J gene: TRBJ1-6
V gene: TRBV19
D gene: TRBD1
clone size: NA
CDR3 DNA: TGTGCCAGTAGTACCCGGGACAGGGTGCAAGATAATTCACCCCTCCACTTT
CDR3 protein: CASSTRDRVQDNSPLHF

J gene: TRBJ2-7
V gene: TRBV6-5
D gene: NA
clone size: NA
CDR3 DNA: TGTGCCAGCAGTTACTCCCCGACAGGTACTTACGAGCAGTACTTC
CDR3 protein: CASSYSPTGTYEQYF

J gene: TRBJ2-5
V gene: TRBV6-1
D gene: TRBD1
clone size: NA
CDR3 DNA: TGTGCCAGCAGTGATGGGACAGGGCGGGTGACCCAGTACTTC
CDR3 protein: CASSDGTGRVTQYF

J gene: TRBJ1-5
V gene: TRBV2
D gene: TRBD1
clone size: NA
CDR3 DNA: TGTGCCAGCAGTACAGGGGTCAGCAATCAGCCCCAGCATTTT
CDR3 protein: CASSTGVSNQPQHF

J gene: TRBJ2-7
V gene: TRBV10-1
D gene: NA
clone size: NA
CDR3 DNA: TGCGCCAGCAGTACCACTCCAAGGAGCTGCGAGCAGTACTTC
CDR3 protein: CASSTTPRSCEQYF

J gene: TRBJ2-2
V gene: TRBV7-3
D gene: NA
clone size: NA
CDR3 DNA: TGTGCCAGCAGCTTAGTTCAGGGGAACACCGGGGAGCTGTTTTTT
CDR3 protein: CASSLVQGNTGELFF

J gene: TRBJ1-2
V gene: TRBV28
D gene: TRBD1
clone size: NA
CDR3 DNA: TGTGCCAGCATTCCCCAGGACAGGGGGAGCCATGGCTACACCTTC
CDR3 protein: CASIPQDRGSHGYTF

J gene: TRBJ1-1
V gene: TRBV9
D gene: TRBD1
clone size: NA
CDR3 DNA: TGTGCCAGCAGCGTACTCGACAGGGGGCGGAACACTGAAGCTTTCTTT
CDR3 protein: CASSVLDRGRNTEAFF

J gene: TRBJ2-7
V gene: TRBV7-9
D gene: NA
clone size: NA
CDR3 DNA: TGTGCCAGCAGCCCACAGGGAAATGAGCAGTACTTC
CDR3 protein: CASSPQGNEQYF

J gene: TRBJ2-7
V gene: TRBV18
D gene: TRBD1
clone size: NA
CDR3 DNA: TGTGCCAGCTCACGTATACAGGGGAAAGGGAACGAGCAGTACTTC
CDR3 protein: CASSRIQGKGNEQYF

J gene: TRBJ1-1
V gene: TRBV19
D gene: NA
clone size: NA
CDR3 DNA: TGTGCCAGTAGTCCGGGACTCTCAGCCGAAGCTTTCTTT
CDR3 protein: CASSPGLSAEAFF

J gene: TRBJ2-7
V gene: TRBV6-1
D gene: NA
clone size: NA
CDR3 DNA: TGTGCCAGCAGGGGAGGAGTCTCCTACGAGCAGTACTTC
CDR3 protein: CASRGGVSYEQYF

J gene: TRBJ2-7
V gene: TRBV7-3
D gene: TRBD2
clone size: NA
CDR3 DNA: TGTGCCAGCAGCTTAGGCGGGGGGGCGGCCTACGAGCAGTACTTC
CDR3 protein: CASSLGGGAAYEQYF

J gene: TRBJ2-3
V gene: TRBV27
D gene: TRBD1
clone size: NA
CDR3 DNA: TGTGCCAGCAGCCCGGACAGGGATGGAGATACGCAGTATTTT
CDR3 protein: CASSPDRDGDTQYF

J gene: TRBJ2-1
V gene: TRBV16
D gene: NA
clone size: once
CDR3 DNA: TGTGCCAGCAGCCCCCAGGGGAATGAGCAGTTCTTC
CDR3 protein: CASSPQGNEQFF

J gene: TRBJ1-2
V gene: TRBV5-1
D gene: TRBD1
clone size: NA
CDR3 DNA: TGCGCCAGCAGCTTCCGACAGGGAGAGGGCTACACCTTC
CDR3 protein: CASSFRQGEGYTF

J gene: TRBJ1-1
V gene: TRBV28
D gene: NA
clone size: NA
CDR3 DNA: TGTGCCATCCTAGGCGCTGCTGAAGCTTTCTTT
CDR3 protein: CAILGAAEAFF

J gene: TRBJ2-5
V gene: TRBV7-3
D gene: NA
clone size: NA
CDR3 DNA: TGTGCCAGCAGCTTATCAGGGGGGCAAGAGACCCAGTACTTC
CDR3 protein: CASSLSGGQETQYF